Listed here are 31 T cell receptor beta chains from one sample, sequenced in a study of T cell responses to AZD1222 COVID-19 vaccine. TCRdb's copy holds only in-frame clones and misses some; the assay was immunoSEQ multiplex PCR. The table has approximately 100,000 clones, around nine tenths seen once. The source was peripheral blood, collected on day 0 of AZD1222 vaccination. The source of these receptors is an adult in good health.

In its sample, this clone was seen once. The J gene is TRBJ1-5, the V gene TRBV5-1; D uncertain. The CDR3 is 16 amino acids. Trimming cost V 0 bases and J 0 bases, with 10 bases left between them. CDR1 and CDR2 (germline): SGHRS, YFSETQ. DNA for the CDR3: TGCGCCAGCAGCTTGGAAGGATCGGGTAGCAATCAGCCCCAGCATTTT. It codes for CASSLEGSGSNQPQHF.

The genes are TRBV9 and TRBJ2-1, with 8 bases identical to TRBD2. The germline CDR1 and CDR2 sequences are SGDLS and YYNGEE. V shed 3 bases and J 11 bases; nucleotides not matched to a gene: 10. The CDR3 has 14 residues. The CDR3 sequence is CASSAGGLEKKQFF. DNA of the CDR3: TGTGCCAGCAGCGCCGGGGGACTAGAAAAAAAGCAGTTCTTC. Full variable domain (missing parts from reference TRBV9 and TRBJ2-1): DSGVTQTPKHLITATGQRVTLRCSPRSGDLSVYWYQQSLDQGLQFLIQYYNGEERAKGNILERFSAQQFPDLHSELNLSSLELGDSALYFCASSAGGLEKKQFFGPGTRLTVL.

The CDR3 DNA sequence: TGTGCCAGCAGCGTAGGCCTAGCGGGAACCGGCGCGGATACGCAGTATTTT. It specifies CASSVGLAGTGADTQYF. V and J are TRBV9 and TRBJ2-3, with 9 bases matching TRBD2. CDR3 length equals 17 residues. The ends lost 0 bases at V and 6 bases at J; junction bases unmatched: 11. The V gene's germline CDR1 is SGDLS and CDR2 YYNGEE.

The chain uses TRBV27 and TRBJ2-1; D not certain. V lost 4 bases and J 9 bases, leaving 10 bases between the germline ends. The germline gives CDR1 MNHEY, CDR2 SMNVEV (reference sequence). CDR3 length equals 12 residues. The CDR3 reads CASSSYNGEQFF. The CDR3 bases are TGTGCCAGCAGTTCGTATAATGGTGAGCAGTTCTTC.

The genes are TRBV28 and TRBJ1-1; possibly TRBD1 for D (5 bases). Deletions cut 7 bases from V and 8 bases from J, with 20 bases between. Germline assignment: CDR1 MDHEN and CDR2 SYDVKM. The CDR3 spans 14 residues. The CDR3 region is CASTPFRDRAEAFF. CDR3 DNA: TGTGCCAGCACCCCATTCCGGGACCGAGCAGAAGCTTTCTTT. Together with reference TRBV28 and TRBJ1-1, the CDR3 gives the full variable domain: DVKVTQSSRYLVKRTGEKVFLECVQDMDHENMFWYRQDPGLGLRLIYFSYDVKMKEKGDIPEGYSVSREKKERFSLILESASTNQTSMYLCASTPFRDRAEAFFGQGTRLTVV.

The chain has TRBV9 and TRBJ1-5; 10 nucleotides align to TRBD1. Trimming cost V 0 bases and J 6 bases; bases outside gene matches: 3. This CDR3 has 15 amino acids. Germline V gene data show CDR1 as SGDLS and CDR2 as YYNGEE. This CDR3 reads CASSVGQGAGQPQHF. CDR3 nucleotide sequence: TGTGCCAGCAGCGTAGGACAGGGGGCAGGTCAGCCCCAGCATTTT.

The V gene is TRBV24-1, the J gene TRBJ2-3, with TRBD1 identical over 8 bases. The CDR3 consists of 15 residues. The J segment lost 3 bases and the V segment lost 3 bases, leaving 4 bases of the junction unmatched. Looked up from germline, CDR1 is KGHDR and CDR2 is SFDVKD. The DNA for the CDR3 is TGTGCCACCAGTGATCCTGGACAGGGAACAGATACGCAGTATTTT. It yields the protein CATSDPGQGTDTQYF.

The chain's CDR3 is CASSSTKDRAPNYGYTF. The CDR3 DNA sequence: TGTGCCAGCAGCTCAACTAAGGACAGGGCTCCTAACTATGGCTACACCTTC. The chain joins TRBV11-2 to TRBJ1-2; 8 nucleotides match TRBD1. CDR1 SGHAT and CDR2 FQNNGV come from the germline V gene. This CDR3 has 17 residues. V lost 4 bases and J lost 0; bases outside the gene matches: 10.

This rearrangement joins TRBV27 to TRBJ1-5; TRBD1 is a possible D gene (5 bases). The germline V gene has CDR1 MNHEY and CDR2 SMNVEV (reference sequence). This CDR3 comprises 14 residues. The V and J ends lost 6 bases and 1 base respectively, with 10 bases between them. The CDR3 loop is CASRTGGSNQPQHF. The CDR3 region has the DNA TGTGCCAGCAGGACGGGGGGGAGCAATCAGCCCCAGCATTTT.

This chain uses TRBV18 with TRBJ2-2; tentative D call: TRBD2 (5 bases). The CDR3 sequence is 15 residues long. CDR1 and CDR2 from the germline V gene are KGHSH and LQKENI. V was cut by 3 bases and J by 1 base, with 9 bases left in between. The CDR3 nucleotides are TGTGCCAGCTCACCGGACGGGATGAACACCGGGGAGCTGTTTTTT. This codes for CASSPDGMNTGELFF.

The CDR3 coding sequence is TGTGCCAGCAGCCCAGGGACAGGGCCCTCCTACGAGCAGTACTTC. As protein: CASSPGTGPSYEQYF. The V call is TRBV27, the J call TRBJ2-7, with 9 bases aligning to TRBD1. This CDR3 has 15 residues. J was trimmed by 0 bases and V by 6 bases; bases with no gene match: 6. Germline V gene data show CDR1 as MNHEY and CDR2 as SMNVEV (reference sequence).

A few counts support this clone. The chain uses TRBV15 and TRBJ2-2, with 11 nucleotides matching TRBD1. The germline CDR1 and CDR2 sequences are LNHNV and YYDKDF (reference sequence). The CDR3 consists of 16 residues. With V trimmed by 5 bases and J by 5 bases, 7 bases remained unmatched. The CDR3 region has the DNA TGTGCCACCAGCCCCGGACAGGGGGCAGAAACCGGGGAGCTGTTTTTT. Its protein is CATSPGQGAETGELFF. The full variable domain, with the rest looked up from reference TRBV15 and TRBJ2-2, is DAMVIQNPRYQVTQFGKPVTLSCSQTLNHNVMYWYQQKSSQAPKLLFHYYDKDFNNEADTPDNFQSRRPNTSFCFLDIRSPGLGDTAMYLCATSPGQGAETGELFFGEGSRLTVL.

This clone was counted a single time. This rearrangement joins TRBV18 to TRBJ1-5, with a tentative D call TRBD1 (5 bases). Germline CDR1 KGHSH, CDR2 LQKENI. The V end lost 2 bases, the J end lost 4 bases, and 12 bases lay between the germline ends. The CDR3 runs to 15 residues. The CDR3 protein is CASSPTRDGNQPQHF. The CDR3, as DNA: TGTGCCAGCTCACCAACTAGGGACGGAAATCAGCCCCAGCATTTT.

CDR3 sequence: CASSPETLSNQPQHF. The CDR3 region has the DNA TGTGCCAGCTCACCTGAGACACTTAGCAATCAGCCCCAGCATTTT. V gene TRBV18 combines with J gene TRBJ1-5, with no clear D. CDR3 size: 15 residues. The germline gives CDR1 KGHSH, CDR2 LQKENI. V was trimmed by 3 bases and J by 0 bases, leaving 9 bases between them.

This clone was recorded once. V and J are TRBV11-2 and TRBJ1-3; D perhaps matches TRBD1 (5 bases). The germline V gene encodes CDR1 SGHAT and CDR2 FQNNGV. Trimming removed 7 bases from V and 3 bases from J, with 16 bases in between. The CDR3 covers 15 residues. This CDR3 reads CASTTTLRDGNTIYF. CDR3 sequence (DNA): TGTGCCAGCACCACGACCCTCAGGGATGGAAACACCATATATTTT.

J is TRBJ2-1 and V is TRBV11-3, with D perhaps matching TRBD2 (5 bases). Germline assignment: CDR1 SGHNT and CDR2 YENEEA. CDR3 size: 15 residues. V lost 5 bases to trimming and J lost 0 bases, with 11 bases between them. Here the CDR3 DNA reads TGTGCCAGCAGCACCGGAGGTAGCTCCTACAATGAGCAGTTCTTC. It translates to CASSTGGSSYNEQFF.

This clone was recorded only once. The chain is built from TRBV7-8 and TRBJ2-5, with D possibly being TRBD2 (6 bases). CDR1 is SGHVS, CDR2 FQNEAQ, per germline. The CDR3 spans 12 residues. Trimming removed 5 bases at V and 5 bases at J, with 9 bases between. The CDR3 sequence is CASSPGVETQYF. CDR3 DNA sequence: TGTGCCAGCAGCCCGGGGGTGGAGACCCAGTACTTC.

V usage is TRBV10-3 and J usage is TRBJ2-2, with D possibly matching TRBD1 (5 bases). The germline V gene has CDR1 ENHRY and CDR2 SYGVKD. This CDR3 region has 17 residues. Trimming shortened V by 0 bases and J by 4 bases, and 15 bases separated the two germline ends. The CDR3 coding sequence is TGTGCCATCAGTGAGTCGCTTGCTAGTAGGGGCACCGGGGAGCTGTTTTTT. Amino acid sequence: CAISESLASRGTGELFF.

This chain links TRBV5-1 with TRBJ1-1; D gene ambiguous. Germline lookup yields CDR1 SGHRS and CDR2 YFSETQ. Trimming shortened V by 0 bases and J by 7 bases, and 13 bases separated the two germline ends. The CDR3 extends over 14 amino acids. The CDR3 here is CASSLGHGRNEAFF. CDR3 nucleotides: TGCGCCAGCAGCTTGGGACACGGACGGAATGAAGCTTTCTTT. The full variable domain, rest sourced from reference TRBV5-1 and TRBJ1-1, is KAGVTQTPRYLIKTRGQQVTLSCSPISGHRSVSWYQQTPGQGLQFLFEYFSETQRNKGNFPGRFSGRQFSNSRSEMNVSTLELGDSALYLCASSLGHGRNEAFFGQGTRLTVV.

This chain joins TRBV18 and TRBJ1-2, with D possibly TRBD1 on 5 matching bases. Trimming removed 2 bases at V and 5 bases at J, with 12 bases between. The germline gives CDR1 KGHSH, CDR2 LQKENI. The CDR3 spans 14 residues. CDR3 sequence (DNA): TGTGCCAGCTCACCAGAGGCAGGGCTGTATGGCTACACCTTC. Translating gives CASSPEAGLYGYTF. The entire variable domain, with the rest obtained from reference TRBV18 and TRBJ1-2, is as follows: NAGVMQNPRHLVRRRGQEARLRCSPMKGHSHVYWYRQLPEEGLKFMVYLQKENIIDESGMPKERFSAEFPKEGPSILRIQQVVRGDSAAYFCASSPEAGLYGYTFGSGTRLTVV.

This rearrangement joins TRBV6-5 to TRBJ2-3; 7 bases are a match to TRBD2. V was clipped by 0 bases and J by 4 bases; unmatched bases: 7. The germline V gene has CDR1 MNHEY and CDR2 SVGAGI. The CDR3 is 16 residues long. Written as DNA, the CDR3 is TGTGCCAGCAGTTACTCGAGGTTAGCGGGCGCAGATACGCAGTATTTT. Protein sequence: CASSYSRLAGADTQYF.

The V and J genes are TRBV9 and TRBJ1-1; D gene unclear. The V and J ends lost 4 bases and 4 bases respectively, with 14 bases between them. Germline CDR1 SGDLS, CDR2 YYNGEE. The CDR3 sequence is 14 residues long. The CDR3 reads CASSPYTRSTEAFF. DNA for the CDR3: TGTGCCAGCAGCCCCTATACACGGAGCACTGAAGCTTTCTTT. Variable domain in full (rest from reference TRBV9 and TRBJ1-1): DSGVTQTPKHLITATGQRVTLRCSPRSGDLSVYWYQQSLDQGLQFLIQYYNGEERAKGNILERFSAQQFPDLHSELNLSSLELGDSALYFCASSPYTRSTEAFFGQGTRLTVV.

The V and J genes are TRBV4-3 and TRBJ1-6; 10 bases align to TRBD1. Per the germline V gene, CDR1 is LGHNA and CDR2 is YSLEER. With 0 bases clipped from V and 2 bases from J, the junction kept 10 bases outside the gene matches. This CDR3 has 20 amino acids. CDR3 in amino acids: CASSQEIVGQGTTYNSPLHF. The CDR3 nucleotides are TGCGCCAGCAGCCAAGAAATAGTGGGACAGGGGACTACCTATAATTCACCCCTCCACTTT.

The chain has TRBV5-6 and TRBJ2-5; no clear D. V lost 3 bases and J lost 2, with 11 bases in between. This CDR3 has 14 residues. Looked up from germline, CDR1 is SGHDT and CDR2 is YYEEEE. The CDR3 region is CASSSRSGQETQYF. The CDR3 nucleotides read TGTGCCAGCAGCTCTCGCTCAGGACAAGAGACCCAGTACTTC.

The table lists this clone with a count of one. The chain's CDR3 is CASSLSVPGTNEKLFF. In DNA, the CDR3 is TGTGCCAGCAGTTTATCGGTCCCCGGGACTAATGAAAAACTGTTTTTT. The V gene is TRBV28, the J gene TRBJ1-4; D not resolved. V was shortened by 1 base and J by 2 bases, with 11 bases between the two germline ends. Germline assignment: CDR1 MDHEN and CDR2 SYDVKM. This CDR3 comprises 16 residues.

The count of this clone is one. The gene calls are TRBV27 and TRBJ2-2; 8 bases agree with TRBD1. The CDR3 covers 17 residues. V trimming: 4 bases; J trimming: 1 base; junction bases outside the gene matches: 8. The germline V gene has CDR1 MNHEY and CDR2 SMNVEV (reference sequence). The DNA of the CDR3 is TGTGCCAGCAGTTACACCAGGGGGCCCGTGAACACCGGGGAGCTGTTTTTT. Translation: CASSYTRGPVNTGELFF.

The genes are TRBV28 and TRBJ1-1; 7 nucleotides match TRBD1. The length of the CDR3 is 14 residues. Per the germline V gene, CDR1 is MDHEN and CDR2 is SYDVKM. Trimming cost V 4 bases and J 7 bases; bases outside gene matches: 9. This CDR3 is CASSSQGLDYEAFF. In DNA form, the CDR3 reads TGTGCCAGCAGTTCACAGGGGCTCGACTATGAAGCTTTCTTT.

V gene TRBV7-2 combines with J gene TRBJ1-4; D possibly corresponds to TRBD1 (6 bases). Trimming left V 5 bases short and J 8 bases short, with 15 bases between. Germline V gene sequence: CDR1 SGHTA, CDR2 FQGNSA. CDR3 length equals 14 residues. CDR3 nucleotide sequence: TGTGCCAGCAGCCAGGACAGCCGGAGGGAAAAACTGTTTTTT. It yields the protein CASSQDSRREKLFF. Together with reference TRBV7-2 and TRBJ1-4, the CDR3 gives the full variable domain: GAGVSQSPSNKVTEKGKDVELRCDPISGHTALYWYRQSLGQGLEFLIYFQGNSAPDKSGLPSDRFSAERTGGSVSTLTIQRTQQEDSAVYLCASSQDSRREKLFFGSGTQLSVL.

V and J are TRBV18 and TRBJ1-3, with a tentative D call TRBD1 (6 bases). Trimming took off 3 bases at V and 0 bases at J, with 9 bases between the two ends. The CDR3 has 15 residues. Germline lookup yields CDR1 KGHSH and CDR2 LQKENI. In nucleotides, the CDR3 is TGTGCCAGCTCACCTGGACAGATCTCTGGAAACACCATATATTTT. Its translation: CASSPGQISGNTIYF.

DNA for the CDR3: TGTGCCTGGAGTGGTAGGCGGGCGGGAGGTGAGCAGTTCTTC. Amino acid sequence: CAWSGRRAGGEQFF. The chain combines TRBV30 with TRBJ2-1, with TRBD2 matching over 8 bases. The trim removed 1 base at V and 9 bases at J, leaving 8 bases unmatched. The CDR3 length is 14 residues. The germline gives CDR1 GTSNPN, CDR2 SVGIG (reference sequence).

The chain uses TRBV5-1 and TRBJ1-4; TRBD1 aligns across 9 bases. The germline V gene has CDR1 SGHRS and CDR2 YFSETQ. This CDR3 contains 15 residues. V shed 3 bases, J shed 1 base, and the junction held 1 base outside the gene matches. For the CDR3, the DNA is TGCGCCAGCAGCTGGGGACAGGGAACTAATGAAAAACTGTTTTTT. Translating gives CASSWGQGTNEKLFF. The whole variable domain, filled in from reference TRBV5-1 and TRBJ1-4, reads KAGVTQTPRYLIKTRGQQVTLSCSPISGHRSVSWYQQTPGQGLQFLFEYFSETQRNKGNFPGRFSGRQFSNSRSEMNVSTLELGDSALYLCASSWGQGTNEKLFFGSGTQLSVL.